The 8 T cell receptor beta chains below come from one sample, sequenced in a study of T cells after yellow fever vaccination. TCRdb used MiXCR to reprocess the 5' RACE reads, holding one entry per CDR3 protein. This sample has 360,000 or so distinct CDR3 sequences, with 11% found just once. The sample consisted of PBMCs, taken on the day of the first yellow fever vaccination. The receptors originated from a man younger than 35 who received the YFV17D yellow fever vaccine.

This clonotype was picked up a small number of times. DNA for the CDR3: TGTGCCACCCTCCCCGGGGACAGGCCCCAAGAGACCCAGTACTTC. Translating it yields CATLPGDRPQETQYF. J is TRBJ2-5 and V is TRBV12-3 or TRBV12-4; 8 bases align to TRBD1. This CDR3 is 15 amino acids long. Trimming took 10 bases from V and 1 from J; bases not matched to a gene: 11.

This clonotype was counted a few times. This chain uses TRBV28 with TRBJ2-3; D not certain. Trimming removed 4 bases at V and 6 bases at J, with 14 bases between. Germline assignment: CDR1 MDHEN and CDR2 SYDVKM. This CDR3 has 14 amino acids. For the CDR3, the DNA is TGTGCCAGCAGTTGGGCGTCCTTTCGGGATACGCAGTATTTT. This translates into CASSWASFRDTQYF.

This clonotype was seen more than once but under ten times. The chain recombines TRBV20-1 with TRBJ2-1; no clear D. Trimming left V 6 bases short and J 1 base short, with 10 bases between. The CDR3 is 13 residues long. Germline assignment: CDR1 DFQATT and CDR2 SNEGSKA (reference sequence). CDR3 nucleotide sequence: TGCAGTGCGCCCAGGAATTCCTACAATGAGCAGTTCTTC. As protein: CSAPRNSYNEQFF.

This clonotype was detected a few times. The CDR3 region is CASSPLMAGGPGELFF. DNA for the CDR3: TGTGCCAGCAGCCCCCTGATGGCGGGGGGGCCCGGGGAGCTGTTTTTT. The chain combines TRBV27 with TRBJ2-2; 9 nucleotides agree with TRBD2. Trimming cost V 6 bases and J 6 bases; bases outside gene matches: 11. The CDR3 totals 16 residues. Germline V lookup: CDR1 MNHEY, CDR2 SMNVEV (reference sequence).

The chain has TRBV5-1 and TRBJ2-6, with D perhaps assigned TRBD1 or TRBD2 (5 bases each). V was clipped by 7 bases and J by 0 bases, with 17 bases between them. The germline V gene encodes CDR1 SGHRS and CDR2 YFSETQ. The CDR3 is made up of 17 amino acids. CDR3 DNA sequence: TGCGCCAGCTTGCCCGGGACGGGCTTCTCTGGGGCCAACGTCCTGACTTTC. This translates into CASLPGTGFSGANVLTF.

This clonotype was observed a handful of times. The rearrangement links TRBV7-9 to TRBJ1-5, with D perhaps TRBD1 (5 bases). V was shortened by 4 bases and J by 7 bases, with 14 bases between the two germline ends. This CDR3 is built from 14 residues. Germline CDR1 is SEHNR and CDR2 is FQNEAQ (reference sequence). This chain's CDR3 is CASSSTISGQPQHF. CDR3 bases: TGTGCCAGCAGCTCTACGATATCAGGGCAGCCCCAGCATTTT.

The chain carries TRBV28 and TRBJ1-6; TRBD1 might be the D (5 bases). V was trimmed by 5 bases and J by 2 bases, leaving 7 bases between them. CDR1 MDHEN and CDR2 SYDVKM come from the germline V gene. The CDR3 covers 14 residues. CDR3 sequence (DNA): TGTGCCAGCAGTCAGGGCGCCTATAATTCACCCCTCCACTTT. It codes for CASSQGAYNSPLHF.

The chain uses TRBV7-3 and TRBJ2-4, with a tentative D call TRBD1 (6 bases). The V and J ends lost 2 bases and 2 bases respectively, with 19 bases between them. The germline V gene has CDR1 SGHTA and CDR2 FQGTGA. The CDR3 is 18 amino acids. The CDR3 DNA reads as TGTGCCAGCAGCTTAGGCCCAGAATGGGGACATACCAAAAACATTCAGTACTTC. Translated: CASSLGPEWGHTKNIQYF. Based on the CDR3 plus reference TRBV7-3 and TRBJ2-4, the full variable domain is GAGVSQTPSNKVTEKGKYVELRCDPISGHTALYWYRQSLGQGPEFLIYFQGTGAADDSGLPNDRFFAVRPEGSVSTLKIQRTERGDSAVYLCASSLGPEWGHTKNIQYFGAGTRLSVL.